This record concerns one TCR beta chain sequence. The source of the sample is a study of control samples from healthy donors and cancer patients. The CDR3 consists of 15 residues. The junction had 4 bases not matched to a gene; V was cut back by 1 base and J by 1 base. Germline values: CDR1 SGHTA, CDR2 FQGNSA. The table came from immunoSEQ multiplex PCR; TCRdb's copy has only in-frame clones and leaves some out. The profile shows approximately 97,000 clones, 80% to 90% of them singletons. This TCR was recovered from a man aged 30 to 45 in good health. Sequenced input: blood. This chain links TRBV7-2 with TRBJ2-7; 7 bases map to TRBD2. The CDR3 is CASSLEASGSYEQYF. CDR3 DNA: TGTGCCAGCAGCTTAGAGGCTAGCGGATCCTACGAGCAGTACTTC.